This section outlines one TCR beta chain sequence together with its context. The data stem from a study of technical replicates of blood from several donors. Using immunoSEQ multiplex PCR, the repertoire was profiled, and TCRdb retains in-frame clones only, with some absent. The sample includes tens of thousands of clones, 75% to 95% of them seen just once. The V gene end was trimmed by 3 bases and the J gene end by 8 bases; junction bases not matched to a gene: 5. CDR3 length equals 14 residues. Germline CDR1 reads SGHNT; CDR2 reads YYREEE (reference sequence). This receptor was obtained from a human donor in good health. Some clones in this sample may be carry-over from other donors' samples. This chain joins TRBV5-4 and TRBJ1-6; 7 nucleotides agree with TRBD1. What was sequenced was PBMCs. The CDR3 reads CASSSGTAYSPLHF. CDR3 sequence (DNA): TGTGCCAGCAGCTCCGGGACAGCCTATTCACCCCTCCACTTT.